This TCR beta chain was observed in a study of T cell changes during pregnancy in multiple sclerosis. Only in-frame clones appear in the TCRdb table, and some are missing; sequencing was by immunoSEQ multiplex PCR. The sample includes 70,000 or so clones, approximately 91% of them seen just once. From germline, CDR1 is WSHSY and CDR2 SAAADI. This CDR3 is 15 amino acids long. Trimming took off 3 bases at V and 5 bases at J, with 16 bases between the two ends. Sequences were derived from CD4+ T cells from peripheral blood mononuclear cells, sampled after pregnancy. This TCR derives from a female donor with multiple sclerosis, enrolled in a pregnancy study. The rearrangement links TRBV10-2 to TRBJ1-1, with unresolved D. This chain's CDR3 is CASSDARGRKTEAFF. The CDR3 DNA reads TGCGCCAGCAGTGATGCAAGAGGGCGAAAGACTGAAGCTTTCTTT.